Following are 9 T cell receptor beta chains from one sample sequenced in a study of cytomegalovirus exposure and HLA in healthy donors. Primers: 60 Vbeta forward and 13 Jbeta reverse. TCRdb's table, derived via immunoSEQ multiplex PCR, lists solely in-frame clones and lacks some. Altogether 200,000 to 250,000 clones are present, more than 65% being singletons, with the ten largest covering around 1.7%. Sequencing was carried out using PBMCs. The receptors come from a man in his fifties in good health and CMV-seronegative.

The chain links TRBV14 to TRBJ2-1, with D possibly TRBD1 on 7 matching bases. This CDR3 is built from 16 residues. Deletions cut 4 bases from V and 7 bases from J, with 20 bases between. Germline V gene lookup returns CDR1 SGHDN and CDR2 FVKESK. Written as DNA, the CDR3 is TGTGCCAGCAGCCTGCGTGACAGGGAGGATTGGAATGAGCAGTTCTTC. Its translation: CASSLRDREDWNEQFF.

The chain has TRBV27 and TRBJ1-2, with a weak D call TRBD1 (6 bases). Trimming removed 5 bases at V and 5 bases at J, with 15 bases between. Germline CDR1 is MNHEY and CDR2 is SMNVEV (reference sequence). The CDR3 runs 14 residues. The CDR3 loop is CASSPKGGGYGYTF. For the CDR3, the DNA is TGTGCCAGCAGTCCGAAAGGGGGAGGGTATGGCTACACCTTC.

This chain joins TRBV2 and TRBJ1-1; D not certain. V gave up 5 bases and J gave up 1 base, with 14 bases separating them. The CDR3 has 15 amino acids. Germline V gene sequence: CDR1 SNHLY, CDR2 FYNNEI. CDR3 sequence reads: CASSLEVVGNTEAFF. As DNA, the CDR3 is TGTGCCAGCAGTCTTGAGGTCGTGGGGAACACTGAAGCTTTCTTT.

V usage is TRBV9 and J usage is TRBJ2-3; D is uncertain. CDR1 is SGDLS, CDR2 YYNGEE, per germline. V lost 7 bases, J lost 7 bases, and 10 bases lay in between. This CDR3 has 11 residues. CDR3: CASGSLHTQYF. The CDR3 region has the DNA TGTGCCAGCGGCTCCCTGCATACGCAGTATTTT.

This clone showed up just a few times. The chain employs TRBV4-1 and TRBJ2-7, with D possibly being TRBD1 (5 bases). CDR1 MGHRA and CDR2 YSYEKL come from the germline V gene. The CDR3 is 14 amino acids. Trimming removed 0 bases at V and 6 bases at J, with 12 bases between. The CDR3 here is CASSQDGAVREQYF. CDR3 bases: TGCGCCAGCAGCCAAGATGGGGCCGTTCGCGAGCAGTACTTC.

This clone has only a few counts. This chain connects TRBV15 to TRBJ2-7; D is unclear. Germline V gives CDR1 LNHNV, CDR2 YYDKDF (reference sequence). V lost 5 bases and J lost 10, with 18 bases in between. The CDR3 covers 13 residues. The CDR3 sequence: CATSANFRQTQYF. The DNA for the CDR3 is TGTGCCACCAGCGCCAATTTTCGGCAGACTCAGTACTTC.

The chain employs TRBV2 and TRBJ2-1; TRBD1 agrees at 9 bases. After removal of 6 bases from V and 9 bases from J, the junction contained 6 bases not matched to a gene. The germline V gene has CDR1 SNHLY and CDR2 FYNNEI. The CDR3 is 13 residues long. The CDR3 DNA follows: TGTGCCAGCAGGGGACAGGGTGTCGGTGAGCAGTTCTTC. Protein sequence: CASRGQGVGEQFF.

The CDR3 DNA is TGTGCCAGCTCACAGGGGGCCCTCAATCAGCCCCAGCATTTT. Residues: CASSQGALNQPQHF. This sequence joins TRBV18 and TRBJ1-5, with TRBD1 identical over 7 bases. V gave up 4 bases and J gave up 3 bases; unmatched junction bases: 3. Germline V lookup: CDR1 KGHSH, CDR2 LQKENI. The CDR3 is 14 amino acids. The whole variable domain, filled in from reference TRBV18 and TRBJ1-5, reads NAGVMQNPRHLVRRRGQEARLRCSPMKGHSHVYWYRQLPEEGLKFMVYLQKENIIDESGMPKERFSAEFPKEGPSILRIQQVVRGDSAAYFCASSQGALNQPQHFGDGTRLSIL.

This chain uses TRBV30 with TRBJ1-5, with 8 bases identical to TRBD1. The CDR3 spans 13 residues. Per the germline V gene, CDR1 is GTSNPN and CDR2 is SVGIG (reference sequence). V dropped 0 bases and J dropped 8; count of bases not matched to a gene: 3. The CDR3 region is CAWSVQGGKPQHF. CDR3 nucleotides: TGTGCCTGGAGTGTACAGGGGGGGAAGCCCCAGCATTTT.